This T cell receptor beta chain was profiled in a study of tissue T cells after allogeneic stem cell transplantation. The CDR3 loop spans 13 amino acids. V was clipped by 5 bases and J by 6 bases, with 11 bases between them. The V gene's germline CDR1 is MDHEN and CDR2 SYDVKM. This research-autopsy study prospectively enrolled adult allogeneic hematopoietic cell transplant recipients with steroid-refractory graft-versus-host disease. Profiling relied on immunoSEQ multiplex PCR, and the TCRdb table lists in-frame clones only, not all of them. The profile covers approximately 3,500 clones, with about 74% appearing a single time and 5% taken by the ten largest.

The starting material was left colon tissue, obtained at autopsy. The gene calls are TRBV28 and TRBJ1-3; D remains unclear. The TCR comes from a male patient of 60 years or more with steroid-refractory graft-versus-host disease after an allogeneic stem cell transplant. Among the T cells, some may be from the graft donor. CDR3 protein: CASSPTVENTIYF. In nucleotides, the CDR3 is TGTGCCAGCAGTCCTACAGTGGAAAACACCATATATTTT.